The rows below give T cell receptor beta chains drawn from one sample of a study of a mutant IDH1 vaccine in newly diagnosed glioma. Assay used: immunoSEQ multiplex PCR; TCRdb lists only in-frame clones, some missing. The sample has about 21,000 clones, nearly 90% seen once. These receptors are not linked to any known antigen. The sequencing used PBMCs, collected from a glioma patient whose treatment included an IDH1 peptide vaccine. The source is a woman aged 40 to 50 with glioma. Both conserved end residues are part of each CDR3. D genes are given only for firm matches. Clone sizes are given selectively: once, few, many, or a class where the clone is expanded.

clone_size | j_call | v_call | d_call | cdr3_aa | cdr3_nt
- | TRBJ1-1 | TRBV29-1 | - | CSGAGPTLNTEAFF | TGCAGCGGCGCCGGACCGACACTGAACACTGAAGCTTTCTTT
- | TRBJ2-7 | TRBV5-5 | TRBD2 | CASSPDQGGFYEQYF | TGTGCCAGCAGCCCTGATCAGGGAGGGTTCTACGAGCAGTACTTC
- | TRBJ1-2 | TRBV9 | - | CASSVEGTGRNYGYTF | TGTGCCAGCAGCGTAGAGGGTACAGGGCGGAACTATGGCTACACCTTC
once | TRBJ2-5 | TRBV2 | - | CASTPGVQETQYF | TGTGCCAGCACCCCGGGAGTCCAAGAGACCCAGTACTTC
- | TRBJ2-3 | TRBV13 | TRBD2 | CASSGGGGADTQYF | TGTGCCAGCAGCGGAGGTGGGGGGGCAGATACGCAGTATTTT
- | TRBJ1-5 | TRBV7-8 | - | CASSLGQNWAFNQPQHF | TGTGCCAGCAGCTTAGGGCAGAACTGGGCTTTCAATCAGCCCCAGCATTTT
once | TRBJ1-3 | TRBV5-1 | - | CASSLDGSGNTIYF | TGCGCCAGCAGCTTGGACGGCTCTGGAAACACCATATATTTT
- | TRBJ2-5 | TRBV6-5 | TRBD1 | CASSYDRGLKTQYF | TGTGCCAGCAGTTACGACAGGGGGTTGAAGACCCAGTACTTC
- | TRBJ1-1 | TRBV5-1 | TRBD1 | CASSSQGGITEAFF | TGCGCCAGCAGCTCACAGGGGGGTATCACTGAAGCTTTCTTT
- | TRBJ1-2 | TRBV5-1 | TRBD1 | CASSFSGTANYGYTF | TGCGCCAGCAGCTTTTCCGGGACAGCTAACTATGGCTACACCTTC
- | TRBJ2-3 | TRBV2 | TRBD1 | CASTPQTGITDTQYF | TGTGCCAGCACTCCCCAGACAGGGATTACAGATACGCAGTATTTT
once | TRBJ1-2 | TRBV9 | TRBD1 | CASSVYEQGAYTF | TGTGCCAGCAGCGTATATGAGCAGGGGGCGTACACCTTC
- | TRBJ2-3 | TRBV4-2 | TRBD2 | CASSPFRVTKTDSGGPRDTQYF | TGTGCCAGCAGCCCTTTCCGCGTGACTAAAACCGATTCGGGGGGGCCGAGAGATACGCAGTATTTT
- | TRBJ1-5 | TRBV5-1 | - | CASSLGGVDQPQHF | TGCGCCAGCAGCTTGGGCGGGGTTGATCAGCCCCAGCATTTT
- | TRBJ1-1 | TRBV6-5 | - | CASSYITVGSTEAFF | TGTGCCAGCAGTTACATTACTGTGGGGAGCACTGAAGCTTTCTTT
- | TRBJ1-6 | TRBV13 | - | CASSLGHTGEYSPLHF | TGTGCCAGCAGCTTAGGCCATACGGGGGAATACTCACCCCTCCACTTT
- | TRBJ2-5 | TRBV7-7 | - | CASSLRSGQETQYF | TGTGCTAGCAGCTTACGGTCCGGTCAAGAGACCCAGTACTTC
- | TRBJ1-2 | TRBV6-5 | - | CASRPGRGAYGYTF | TGTGCCAGCAGACCCGGCCGGGGAGCCTATGGCTACACCTTC
- | TRBJ2-5 | TRBV7-7 | TRBD2 | CASSLGTSMETQYF | TGTGCTAGCAGCTTAGGGACTAGTATGGAGACCCAGTACTTC
- | TRBJ2-3 | TRBV4-1 | - | CASSQPHTDTQYF | TGCGCCAGCAGCCAACCCCACACAGATACGCAGTATTTT
few | TRBJ1-1 | TRBV19 | - | CASSMGRGGTEAFF | TGTGCCAGTAGTATGGGGCGCGGGGGCACTGAAGCTTTCTTT
- | TRBJ2-7 | TRBV6-6 | - | CASTNPGYEQYF | TGTGCCAGCACCAACCCGGGCTACGAGCAGTACTTC
- | TRBJ2-7 | TRBV12-5 | - | CASRYPPYEQYF | TGTGCTAGTCGATATCCTCCGTACGAGCAGTACTTC
- | TRBJ2-5 | TRBV29-1 | TRBD2 | CSVRGLAGGRPETQYF | TGCAGCGTCAGGGGACTAGCGGGAGGGCGTCCGGAGACCCAGTACTTC
- | TRBJ2-1 | TRBV25-1 | - | CASSEYVDHNEQFF | TGTGCCAGCAGTGAATATGTAGATCACAATGAGCAGTTCTTC
- | TRBJ2-5 | TRBV18 | - | CASSLQGRETQYF | TGTGCCAGCTCACTCCAGGGGAGAGAGACCCAGTACTTC
- | TRBJ1-6 | TRBV7-2 | - | CASSLRVKGVTASPLHF | TGTGCCAGCAGCTTAAGGGTCAAGGGGGTAACAGCTTCACCCCTCCACTTT
- | TRBJ1-1 | TRBV2 | - | CASSYQRWNTEAFF | TGTGCCAGCAGTTACCAACGGTGGAACACTGAAGCTTTCTTT
- | TRBJ1-1 | TRBV4-3 | - | CASSQELNRGRGTEAFF | TGCGCCAGCAGCCAAGAGCTTAACCGGGGGCGCGGGACTGAAGCTTTCTTT
- | TRBJ1-5 | TRBV19 | - | CASTKGGNQPQHF | TGTGCCAGTACCAAAGGGGGAAATCAGCCCCAGCATTTT
- | TRBJ1-5 | TRBV6-6 | - | CASSWEGLPQHF | TGTGCCAGCAGTTGGGAGGGACTGCCCCAGCATTTT
few | TRBJ1-2 | TRBV10-3 | TRBD1 | CAISRQGDGYTF | TGTGCCATCAGTCGACAGGGGGATGGCTACACCTTC
- | TRBJ2-7 | TRBV30 | TRBD2 | CAWSSGLAGVYEQYF | TGTGCCTGGTCGTCGGGACTAGCGGGAGTTTACGAGCAGTACTTC
- | TRBJ1-3 | TRBV21-1 | - | CASSNWRDPSGNTIYF | TGTGCCAGCAGCAATTGGAGGGACCCCTCTGGAAACACCATATATTTT
- | TRBJ1-6 | TRBV6-1 | - | CASSDGPYSPLHF | TGTGCCAGCAGTGATGGGCCGTATTCACCCCTCCACTTT
once | TRBJ1-1 | TRBV6-5 | - | CASTRHGRASTEAFF | TGTGCCAGCACCCGCCATGGACGGGCGAGCACTGAAGCTTTCTTT
- | TRBJ1-1 | TRBV20-1 | - | CSAMVGTEAFF | TGCAGTGCCATGGTAGGCACTGAAGCTTTCTTT
- | TRBJ1-2 | TRBV30 | - | CAWSVRGALRYTF | TGTGCCTGGAGTGTAAGGGGGGCGCTTCGCTACACCTTC
- | TRBJ1-2 | TRBV7-8 | - | CASSLVSGAYGYTF | TGTGCCAGCAGCTTAGTATCGGGGGCCTATGGCTACACCTTC
- | TRBJ2-7 | TRBV5-1 | TRBD2 | CASSYGLAGDEQYF | TGCGCCAGCAGCTACGGACTAGCGGGAGACGAGCAGTACTTC
- | TRBJ1-4 | TRBV7-2 | - | CASSLGPGLELFF | TGTGCCAGCAGCTTAGGGCCCGGGTTGGAACTGTTTTTT
- | TRBJ2-7 | TRBV10-1 | - | CASSESLGEQYF | TGCGCCAGCAGTGAGTCACTTGGGGAGCAGTACTTC
- | TRBJ1-2 | TRBV6-5 | - | CASSYVRAYGYTF | TGTGCCAGCAGTTATGTCAGGGCGTATGGCTACACCTTC
- | TRBJ2-7 | TRBV5-1 | TRBD2 | CASSGGLAGIYEQYF | TGCGCCAGCAGCGGCGGACTAGCGGGGATCTACGAGCAGTACTTC
- | TRBJ2-1 | TRBV10-3 | TRBD2 | CAIKGTSGSSYNEQFF | TGTGCCATCAAAGGGACTAGCGGGAGTTCCTACAATGAGCAGTTCTTC
- | TRBJ1-5 | TRBV7-6 | - | CASSPDTQQPQHF | TGTGCCAGCAGCCCGGACACCCAACAGCCCCAGCATTTT
- | TRBJ2-3 | TRBV19 | TRBD2 | CASSIGVAGGADTQYF | TGTGCCAGTAGTATTGGGGTAGCGGGGGGGGCAGATACGCAGTATTTT
- | TRBJ2-1 | TRBV4-1 | - | CASSLASSYNEQFF | TGCGCCAGCAGCCTAGCGAGTTCCTACAATGAGCAGTTCTTC
- | TRBJ1-1 | TRBV6-1 | TRBD1 | CASSAELPTGGRSTEAFF | TGTGCCAGCAGTGCCGAACTACCGACAGGGGGAAGGAGCACTGAAGCTTTCTTT
- | TRBJ1-1 | TRBV6-1 | - | CASSDGGALNTEAFF | TGTGCCAGCAGTGATGGGGGGGCGTTGAACACTGAAGCTTTCTTT
- | TRBJ1-1 | TRBV25-1 | - | CASSENRRGTEAFF | TGTGCCAGCAGTGAAAACAGACGCGGGACTGAAGCTTTCTTT
- | TRBJ1-1 | TRBV5-6 | TRBD1 | CASSWGTGTAFF | TGTGCCAGCAGCTGGGGGACAGGGACGGCTTTCTTT
- | TRBJ1-2 | TRBV7-9 | - | CASSPTGNRYGYTF | TGTGCCAGCAGCCCGACCGGGAATCGGTATGGCTACACCTTC
- | TRBJ1-2 | TRBV5-4 | - | CASSANTNYYGYTF | TGTGCCAGCAGCGCGAACACAAACTACTATGGCTACACCTTC
- | TRBJ1-2 | TRBV7-2 | - | CASSLSATLRGYTF | TGTGCCAGCAGCTTATCGGCTACTCTGCGTGGCTACACCTTC